This record looks at one T cell receptor (beta chain) sequence and its context. One base away lies a much larger clone, so this may be a sequencing read error. The same CDR3 also results from other DNA sequences found in this sample. CDR3 length: 11 residues. CDR1 is SGHTA, CDR2 FQGNSA, per germline. This entry belongs to a study of shared clonotypes between healthy human individuals. Study-level information: Every donor yielded three CD4 naive, three CD4 memory, two CD8 naive and one CD8 memory plate.

TCRdb's copy holds only in-frame clones and misses some; the assay was immunoSEQ multiplex PCR. This sample has nearly 1,000,000 clones, with 70% to 85% found just once. Sample: memory CD4+ T cells sorted from blood. Noted subset: CD45RA-negative fraction. The chain is built from TRBV7-2 and TRBJ1-3; no reliable D call. The source of this sequence is a man aged 18 to 29 in good health. The CDR3 region is CASSSRNTIYF. The CDR3 nucleotides are TGTGCCAGCAGCTCTAGAAACACCATATATTTT.